These T cell receptor beta chains were read from a single sample in a study of technical replicates of blood from several donors. TCRdb keeps only in-frame clones here, not all; method: immunoSEQ multiplex PCR. The table records under 100,000 clones, just under 95% of them present only once. The specimen was T cells isolated from PBMCs. The origin of the receptors is a human donor in good health. Each CDR3 is given with its conserved first and last residue. The D gene is left open where the match is weak. The size entry is marked missing in some rows and otherwise reads once, few, many or a size class.

v_gene	abundance	d_gene	j_gene	CDR3nt	CDR3aa
TRBV5-1	.	.	TRBJ2-7	TGCGCCAGCAGCTCCAGGGGTCAGAGGTACGAGCAGTACTTC	CASSSRGQRYEQYF
TRBV5-1	.	.	TRBJ2-7	TGCGCCAGCAGCCAGGGTAAGTCCTACGAGCAGTACTTC	CASSQGKSYEQYF
TRBV28	.	.	TRBJ1-2	TGTGCCAGCAGTTTACTACGGACTGTCTATGGCTACACCTTC	CASSLLRTVYGYTF
TRBV27	few	.	TRBJ1-4	TGTGCCAGCAGAAACACCGCAACTAATGAAAAACTGTTTTTT	CASRNTATNEKLFF
TRBV19	.	.	TRBJ1-2	TGTGCCAGTAGTACCATGAACTATGGCTACACCTTC	CASSTMNYGYTF
TRBV14	.	.	TRBJ2-1	TGTGCCAGCAGCCCCCGGACTACCAGACCCTCGTGGGATGAGCAGTTCTTC	CASSPRTTRPSWDEQFF
TRBV29-1	.	.	TRBJ2-7	TGCAGCGTCACCCTACGATGGAAGACAGGCTACGAGCAGTACTTC	CSVTLRWKTGYEQYF
TRBV6-4	.	TRBD1	TRBJ1-2	TGTGCCAGCAGTGACTTTCCAGGGGGCAATGGCTACACCTTC	CASSDFPGGNGYTF
TRBV27	.	.	TRBJ2-7	TGTGCCAGCGCCTTTCGGGGTGTGCCCCGGAGTTTGGACGAGCAGTACTTC	CASAFRGVPRSLDEQYF
TRBV13	.	.	TRBJ1-6	TGTGCCAGCAGCCCAAACCGACAGGATTCACCCCTCCACTTT	CASSPNRQDSPLHF
TRBV18	.	TRBD2	TRBJ2-2	TGTGCCAGCTCACCTGCGGGAGTGTCCTCTTCCGGGGAGCTGTTTTTT	CASSPAGVSSSGELFF
TRBV27	once	TRBD1	TRBJ1-2	TGTGCCAGCAGCCCGACGCAGGGGGCTTACGGCTACACCTTC	CASSPTQGAYGYTF
TRBV6-5	.	.	TRBJ2-3	TGTGCCAGCAAGAGGGCCGCCGCGCCGACAGATACGCAGTATTTT	CASKRAAAPTDTQYF
TRBV7-9	.	.	TRBJ1-1	TGTGCCAGCAGCCTCCTGACTGAAGCTTTCTTT	CASSLLTEAFF
TRBV5-1	.	.	TRBJ2-7	TGCGCCAGCAGCTTGGCCGAGGCGGGGGCTCTAACCTACGAGCAGTACTTC	CASSLAEAGALTYEQYF
TRBV6-5	once	.	TRBJ1-1	TGTGCCAGCAGAAAACCGACAGAGAACACTGAAGCTTTCTTT	CASRKPTENTEAFF
TRBV4-1	few	.	TRBJ1-5	TGCGCCAGCAGGCCGGACAGCACCAATCAGCCCCAGCATTTT	CASRPDSTNQPQHF
TRBV2	once	.	TRBJ1-5	TGTGCCAGCGTTTCCGATACAGGGATTAATCAGCCCCAGCATTTT	CASVSDTGINQPQHF
TRBV30	.	.	TRBJ2-5	TGTGCCTGGAGTGTATTCTCTTCTCGGGAGACCCAGTACTTC	CAWSVFSSRETQYF
TRBV6-5	.	.	TRBJ2-7	TGTGCCAGCAGTTACTCAGACAGAGACTACGAGCAGTACTTC	CASSYSDRDYEQYF
TRBV7-3	.	TRBD2	TRBJ2-1	TGTGCCAGCAGCTTATCTGTGTCGTTGGCGGGGGCCTACAATGAGCAGTTCTTC	CASSLSVSLAGAYNEQFF
TRBV28	.	.	TRBJ2-1	TGTGCCAGCAGTCCCCCCACTATAAGGACCTACAATGAGCAGTTCTTC	CASSPPTIRTYNEQFF
TRBV6-5	.	TRBD1	TRBJ1-1	TGTGCCAGCAGTTTGCTGGGCACAGGGGACACTGAAGCTTTCTTT	CASSLLGTGDTEAFF
TRBV28	.	.	TRBJ2-5	TGTGCCAGCAGTCCACATAACACCTTAGCTTACTTC	CASSPHNTLAYF
TRBV27	.	TRBD2	TRBJ2-7	TGTGCCAGCAGTTCAATTAAGCGGGGCCTGATAACCCCCGCCTCCTACGAGCAGTACTTC	CASSSIKRGLITPASYEQYF
TRBV7-9	.	.	TRBJ2-3	TGTGCCAGCAGCTTAGGTCAGACGGGAGAGGGTGGAGATACGCAGTATTTT	CASSLGQTGEGGDTQYF
TRBV4-1	once	.	TRBJ1-3	TGCGCCAGCAGCCAAGAGGTGCGGGGCATCTCTGGAAACACCATATATTTT	CASSQEVRGISGNTIYF
TRBV27	.	.	TRBJ1-1	TGTGCCAGCAGTTCAACAACAGCATCTGAAGCTTTCTTT	CASSSTTASEAFF